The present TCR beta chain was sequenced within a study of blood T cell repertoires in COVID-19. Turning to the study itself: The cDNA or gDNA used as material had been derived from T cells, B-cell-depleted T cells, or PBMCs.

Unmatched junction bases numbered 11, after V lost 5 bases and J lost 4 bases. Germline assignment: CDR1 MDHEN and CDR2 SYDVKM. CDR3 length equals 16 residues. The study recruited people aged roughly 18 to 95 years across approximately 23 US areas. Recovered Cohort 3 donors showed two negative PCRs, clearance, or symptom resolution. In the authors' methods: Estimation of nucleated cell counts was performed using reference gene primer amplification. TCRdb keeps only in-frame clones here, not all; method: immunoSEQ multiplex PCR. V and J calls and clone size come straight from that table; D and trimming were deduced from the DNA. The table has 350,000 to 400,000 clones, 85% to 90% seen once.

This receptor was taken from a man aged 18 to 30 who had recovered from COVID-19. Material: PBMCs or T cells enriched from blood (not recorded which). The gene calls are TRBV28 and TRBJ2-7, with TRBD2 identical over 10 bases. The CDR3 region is CASSTSPTSGTYEQYF. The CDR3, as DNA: TGTGCCAGCAGTACGAGCCCTACTAGCGGGACATACGAGCAGTACTTC.